A selection of T cell receptor beta chains follows, all from one sample in a study of cytomegalovirus exposure and HLA in healthy donors. Profiled with immunoSEQ multiplex PCR; TCRdb holds only in-frame clones, not every one. Seen here are fewer than 150,000 clones, around 77% observed once, and the top ten hold roughly 2.2%. The specimen was PBMCs. The receptors shown here come from a man aged 25 to 40 in good health and CMV-seronegative. Each CDR3 is given with its conserved first and last residue. A D gene is named only where the DNA matches it firmly. A row's size may be missing; if present it is once, few, many or a size class.

CDR3 protein	CDR3 DNA	D gene	V gene	J gene	CDR3 length	clone size
CASSPRTAGEGNYGYTF	TGTGCCAGCAGCCCCCGCACGGCGGGGGAGGGTAACTATGGCTACACCTTC	-	TRBV6-4	TRBJ1-2	17	-
CASSFFGDTQYF	TGTGCCAGCAGTTTTTTCGGGGATACGCAGTATTTT	-	TRBV27	TRBJ2-3	12	few
CASSSGFSGNTIYF	TGCGCCAGCAGCTCGGGTTTTTCTGGAAACACCATATATTTT	-	TRBV5-1	TRBJ1-3	14	-
CATGLSSAPGANVLTF	TGTGCCACCGGACTGTCCTCCGCCCCTGGGGCCAACGTCCTGACTTTC	-	TRBV2	TRBJ2-6	16	-
CASRAGQGRGEKLFF	TGTGCCAGCAGAGCCGGACAGGGGAGGGGAGAAAAACTGTTTTTT	TRBD1	TRBV6-1	TRBJ1-4	15	-
CASSSYTGTGARNIQYF	TGTGCCAGCAGTTCATACACCGGGACAGGGGCGAGAAACATTCAGTACTTC	TRBD1	TRBV27	TRBJ2-4	17	-
CASSSRAPTGDGEKLFF	TGTGCCAGCTCATCCCGGGCCCCGACAGGAGACGGTGAAAAACTGTTTTTT	-	TRBV18	TRBJ1-4	17	few
CASSVAPGLAGQYF	TGTGCCAGCAGCGTAGCCCCCGGGCTAGCGGGGCAGTATTTT	TRBD2	TRBV9	TRBJ2-3	14	-
CASSPLGRGNQPQHF	TGTGCCAGCTCACCCCTCGGGAGGGGTAATCAGCCCCAGCATTTT	-	TRBV18	TRBJ1-5	15	once
CASSYSKASVANEQFF	TGTGCCAGCAGTTACTCGAAAGCGTCAGTAGCCAATGAGCAGTTCTTC	-	TRBV6-5	TRBJ2-1	16	-
CASKTAGGDSRNQPQHF	TGTGCCAGCAAAACAGCAGGGGGCGATTCCCGCAATCAGCCCCAGCATTTT	TRBD1	TRBV28	TRBJ1-5	17	-
CASSVSGVKEEKLFF	TGCGCCAGCAGCGTATCAGGGGTTAAAGAGGAAAAACTGTTTTTT	-	TRBV5-1	TRBJ1-4	15	-
CASSMALAGGTDTQYF	TGTGCCAGTAGTATGGCGCTAGCGGGAGGCACAGATACGCAGTATTTT	TRBD2	TRBV19	TRBJ2-3	16	many
CASSSTGTDQETQYF	TGTGCCAGCAGTTCGACAGGAACCGATCAAGAGACCCAGTACTTC	-	TRBV28	TRBJ2-5	15	once
CASSLRGGASYEQYF	TGTGCCAGCAGCTTAAGAGGGGGCGCCTCCTACGAGCAGTACTTC	TRBD1	TRBV7-6	TRBJ2-7	15	-
CASTPKPGAGHDSNYGYTF	TGCGCCAGCACCCCTAAACCAGGCGCAGGGCACGATTCTAACTATGGCTACACCTTC	-	TRBV5-1	TRBJ1-2	19	-
CASSSGQPKLSGELFF	TGTGCCAGCAGTTCCGGACAGCCCAAGTTATCCGGGGAGCTGTTTTTT	-	TRBV27	TRBJ2-2	16	-
CASSMSSGANVLTF	TGTGCCAGCAGTATGAGCTCTGGGGCCAACGTCCTGACTTTC	-	TRBV7-2	TRBJ2-6	14	once
CASSEGGGVSYEQYF	TGTGCCAGCAGTGAAGGGGGAGGAGTCTCCTACGAGCAGTACTTC	-	TRBV6-1	TRBJ2-7	15	-
CASSPLSYKDGANYGYTF	TGTGCCAGCTCACCCCTAAGCTACAAAGACGGAGCTAACTATGGCTACACCTTC	-	TRBV18	TRBJ1-2	18	-
CASSYPGTRPYGYTF	TGTGCCAGCAGTTACCCTGGGACAAGGCCCTATGGCTACACCTTC	-	TRBV6-6	TRBJ1-2	15	-
CASSWMDKSSYEQYF	TGTGCCAGCAGTTGGATGGACAAATCTTCCTACGAGCAGTACTTC	-	TRBV27	TRBJ2-7	15	-
CASSIDRLPYEQYF	TGTGCCAGTAGTATTGACCGACTTCCCTACGAGCAGTACTTC	-	TRBV19	TRBJ2-7	14	once
CASSEAPGQGYEKLFF	TGTGCCAGCAGTGAAGCCCCGGGACAGGGCTATGAAAAACTGTTTTTT	TRBD1	TRBV6-1	TRBJ1-4	16	-
CASSPGHTGELFF	TGTGCCAGCTCACCGGGGCACACCGGGGAGCTGTTTTTT	-	TRBV18	TRBJ2-2	13	-
CASHLRDSHHYEQYF	TGTGCCAGCCACTTAAGGGACAGCCACCACTACGAGCAGTACTTC	TRBD1	TRBV28	TRBJ2-7	15	-
CASSPPGQEGREQYF	TGTGCCAGCTCACCACCGGGACAGGAGGGAAGAGAGCAGTACTTC	TRBD1	TRBV18	TRBJ2-7	15	-
CASRSAGIDEKLFF	TGTGCCAGCAGGTCGGCGGGGATAGATGAAAAACTGTTTTTT	-	TRBV28	TRBJ1-4	14	few
CASSQPSFIRVGSYNEQFF	TGCGCCAGCAGCCAACCATCGTTTATCAGGGTGGGCTCCTACAATGAGCAGTTCTTC	-	TRBV4-1	TRBJ2-1	19	-
CASSVFSGDNEQFF	TGTGCCAGCAGTGTTTTCTCGGGAGACAATGAGCAGTTCTTC	-	TRBV6-4	TRBJ2-1	14	-
CASRGTSGITQYF	TGTGCCAGTAGGGGGACTAGCGGTATAACCCAGTACTTC	TRBD2	TRBV19	TRBJ2-5	13	-
CASSTRDTSGNTIYF	TGTGCCAGCAGCACCCGGGACACATCTGGAAACACCATATATTTT	-	TRBV7-9	TRBJ1-3	15	few
CAISGGRQGAGNSPLHF	TGTGCCATCAGTGGGGGGAGACAGGGGGCCGGTAATTCACCCCTCCACTTT	TRBD1	TRBV10-3	TRBJ1-6	17	-
CASSLAPLAGGVYEQYF	TGTGCCAGCAGCTTAGCTCCCTTAGCGGGAGGTGTGTACGAGCAGTACTTC	TRBD2	TRBV7-6	TRBJ2-7	17	-
CASSLGRGTPSWFF	TGTGCCAGCAGTTTGGGTCGGGGGACTCCTTCGTGGTTCTTC	-	TRBV27	TRBJ2-1	14	-
CASNHRGEQFF	TGTGCCAGCAACCACAGGGGTGAGCAGTTCTTC	TRBD1	TRBV27	TRBJ2-1	11	-
CASTIPGANVLTF	TGTGCCAGCACCATTCCTGGGGCCAACGTCCTGACTTTC	-	TRBV6-5	TRBJ2-6	13	-
CASSQDTSGASTDTQYF	TGTGCCAGCAGCCAAGATACTAGCGGGGCTAGCACAGATACGCAGTATTTT	TRBD2	TRBV4-2	TRBJ2-3	17	-
CASSFGTGSYEQYF	TGCGCCAGCAGCTTTGGAACAGGATCCTACGAGCAGTACTTC	-	TRBV5-1	TRBJ2-7	14	-
CAISEWGGAPTDTQYF	TGTGCCATCAGTGAGTGGGGTGGGGCCCCCACAGATACGCAGTATTTT	-	TRBV10-3	TRBJ2-3	16	-
CASSYGQGAHYEQYF	TGTGCCAGCAGCTACGGACAGGGGGCGCATTACGAGCAGTACTTC	TRBD1	TRBV9	TRBJ2-7	15	-
CASRRGGSYNSPLHF	TGTGCCAGCAGACGGGGTGGCTCCTATAATTCACCCCTCCACTTT	-	TRBV28	TRBJ1-6	15	-
CASSPTPGQAHGYTF	TGTGCCAGCAGCCCGACTCCGGGACAAGCGCATGGCTACACCTTC	-	TRBV27	TRBJ1-2	15	-
CASSPIVRQGGNEQFF	TGCGCCAGCAGCCCCATCGTGAGGCAGGGAGGAAATGAGCAGTTCTTC	-	TRBV5-1	TRBJ2-1	16	-
CASSLTVTQYF	TGCGCCAGCAGCTTAACAGTGACCCAGTACTTC	-	TRBV5-1	TRBJ2-5	11	-
CASSIAKLGNTIYF	TGTGCCAGTAGTATCGCTAAGTTGGGAAACACCATATATTTT	-	TRBV19	TRBJ1-3	14	-
CASSPDSHQPQHF	TGTGCCAGCTCACCGGACAGCCATCAGCCCCAGCATTTT	-	TRBV18	TRBJ1-5	13	-
CASSDVFNTGELFF	TGTGCCAGCAGTGATGTATTCAACACCGGGGAGCTGTTTTTT	-	TRBV2	TRBJ2-2	14	few
CASSGTSGRYYEQYF	TGTGCCAGCAGCGGTACTAGCGGGAGATACTACGAGCAGTACTTC	TRBD2	TRBV2	TRBJ2-7	15	-
CAINDRVGKHEQYF	TGTGCCATAAACGACAGGGTCGGGAAACACGAGCAGTACTTC	TRBD1	TRBV2	TRBJ2-7	14	-
CASSLAGGTYNEQFF	TGTGCCAGCAGTTTAGCAGGGGGCACCTACAATGAGCAGTTCTTC	TRBD1	TRBV28	TRBJ2-1	15	-